The clone carrying this TCR beta chain was seen a handful of times. Its antigen is as yet unknown. Assay: immunoSEQ multiplex PCR; the TCRdb copy retains only in-frame clones and omits some. The sample records 75,000 to 80,000 clones, approximately 84% being singletons. Germline lookup yields CDR1 MNHNS and CDR2 SASEGT. V gave up 6 bases and J gave up 10 bases, with 13 bases separating them. The CDR3 runs 13 residues. This entry comes from a study of OX40 agonist ivuxolimab in advanced cancers. At the level of the study: Males comprised around 80% of the group, whose mean age was approximately 62 years (range about 20 to 85). The study, taken as a whole, reports: Clonal expansion among partial responders at 0.1-3.0 mg/kg ranked near the lowest.

The sample in question was CD4+ or CD8+ T cells sorted from blood, obtained in a trial of the OX40 agonist ivuxolimab. The rearrangement links TRBV6-1 to TRBJ1-6; D is perhaps TRBD1 (5 bases). The sequence came from an adult with an advanced solid tumor such as melanoma, head and neck, liver or kidney cancer. CDR3 protein: CASRPTGTSPLHF. CDR3 nucleotides: TGTGCCAGCAGACCCACAGGAACCTCACCCCTCCACTTT.